The 31 T cell receptor beta chains in this list originate from one sample, sequenced in a study of low-dose radiotherapy and immunotherapy resistance in tumors. TRAV- and TRBV-specific primers were used for first-strand cDNA, which covered alpha and beta chains. With a constant-region primer and a V-primer adapter, TCRs were subjected to about 20 PCR cycles of amplification. TCRdb analysed the reads with MiXCR anew, one entry per CDR3 protein. The sample holds roughly 100,000 distinct CDR3 sequences, roughly 20% seen once. Regarding time point: after trial treatment. Treatment described: LDRT plus nivolumab, ipilimumab, low-dose cyclophosphamide and aspirin (RACIN trial). Source: PBMCs, taken after low-dose radiotherapy plus immunotherapy. All receptors derive from a female donor with ovarian cancer.

This clonotype was recorded many times. The rearrangement links TRBV11-2 to TRBJ2-6; 8 bases are a match to TRBD1. The CDR3 covers 18 residues. V lost 0 bases, J lost 2 bases, and 6 bases stayed unmatched. Germline CDR1 reads SGHAT; CDR2 reads FQNNGV. The CDR3 DNA follows: TGTGCCAGCAGCTTAGAGCCAGGGGGCTGGGCTGGGGCCAACGTCCTGACTTTC. Translated: CASSLEPGGWAGANVLTF. The variable domain in full, with the rest retrieved from reference TRBV11-2 and TRBJ2-6, is EAGVAQSPRYKIIEKRQSVAFWCNPISGHATLYWYQQILGQGPKLLIQFQNNGVVDDSQLPKDRFSAERLKGVDSTLKIQPAKLEDSAVYLCASSLEPGGWAGANVLTFGAGSRLTVL.

There are a few counts of this clonotype. V usage is TRBV20-1 and J usage is TRBJ2-2; 7 bases map to TRBD1. This CDR3 has 14 residues. J was trimmed by 5 bases and V by 1 base; bases with no gene match: 4. Germline CDR1 and CDR2: DFQATT and SNEGSKA (reference sequence). The CDR3 reads CSARAYRGTGELFF. The DNA of the CDR3 is TGCAGTGCTAGAGCTTACAGGGGAACCGGGGAGCTGTTTTTT.

This clonotype was detected many times. The chain carries TRBV7-8 and TRBJ2-3, with 8 bases aligning to TRBD1. Germline V CDR1 and CDR2: SGHVS, FQNEAQ. The CDR3 contains 12 residues. Unmatched junction bases numbered 5, after V lost 4 bases and J lost 11 bases. CDR3 nucleotides: TGTGCCAGCAGCTCACAGGGGGTGGGGCAGTATTTT. Translated, it gives CASSSQGVGQYF.

This clonotype has ten or more counts. The chain links TRBV20-1 to TRBJ1-1; no clear D gene. V shed 6 bases and J shed 4 bases, with 9 bases lying between them. Per germline, CDR1 DFQATT and CDR2 SNEGSKA (reference sequence). This CDR3 spans 11 amino acids. The CDR3 reads CSAFSVTEAFF. Written as DNA, the CDR3 is TGCAGTGCCTTCAGTGTCACTGAAGCTTTCTTT.

V gene TRBV20-1 combines with J gene TRBJ1-5; 10 bases match TRBD1. The V segment lost 3 bases and the J segment 6 bases; nucleotides outside the gene matches: 11. Germline loops: CDR1 DFQATT, CDR2 SNEGSKA (reference sequence). CDR3 length: 16 amino acids. This CDR3 reads CSARTGGYVGSQPQHF. CDR3 nucleotides: TGCAGTGCTAGGACAGGGGGCTATGTGGGGTCTCAGCCCCAGCATTTT.

This clonotype has at least ten counts. This chain links TRBV7-2 with TRBJ2-3; 8 nucleotides match TRBD2. The CDR3 runs to 14 residues. CDR1 is SGHTA and CDR2 is FQGNSA in the germline V gene. V was pared by 5 bases and J by 5 bases, with 6 bases of the junction left unmatched. CDR3 coding DNA: TGTGCCAGCAGCGCCAAGGGACTAGTAGATACGCAGTATTTT. It codes for CASSAKGLVDTQYF.

This clonotype was picked up many times. The CDR3 sequence is CASMGDTNNQPQHF. The CDR3 bases are TGTGCCAGCATGGGGGACACCAACAATCAGCCCCAGCATTTT. The chain carries TRBV6-2 or TRBV6-3 and TRBJ1-5; a weak D match, TRBD1 (6 bases). V gave up 7 bases and J gave up 3 bases, with 13 bases separating them. Looked up from germline, CDR1 is MNHEY and CDR2 is SVGEGT. This CDR3 contains 14 residues.

This clonotype was found many times. The rearrangement joins TRBV18 to TRBJ2-5, with a possible D match to TRBD2 (5 bases). The CDR3 totals 16 residues. Germline CDR1 reads KGHSH; CDR2 reads LQKENI. Trimming took off 2 bases at V and 4 bases at J, with 17 bases between the two ends. Here the CDR3 reads CASSPDTGIEGETQYF. The DNA for the CDR3 is TGTGCCAGCTCACCAGACACCGGGATTGAAGGAGAGACCCAGTACTTC. The variable domain in full, with the rest retrieved from reference TRBV18 and TRBJ2-5, is NAGVMQNPRHLVRRRGQEARLRCSPMKGHSHVYWYRQLPEEGLKFMVYLQKENIIDESGMPKERFSAEFPKEGPSILRIQQVVRGDSAAYFCASSPDTGIEGETQYFGPGTRLLVL.

This clonotype showed up many times. The chain combines TRBV7-3 with TRBJ2-4; 7 positions agree with TRBD2. The V segment lost 6 bases and the J segment 2 bases; nucleotides outside the gene matches: 13. Germline V gene lookup returns CDR1 SGHTA and CDR2 FQGTGA. The CDR3 spans 17 residues. Here the CDR3 DNA reads TGTGCCAGCAGTCCAAGGAGCGGGGTAGCGACCAAAAACATTCAGTACTTC. Translation gives CASSPRSGVATKNIQYF.

This clonotype showed up many times. The CDR3 is CASSHRQGVNTEAFF. As DNA, the CDR3 is TGTGCCAGCAGCCATCGACAGGGTGTGAACACTGAAGCTTTCTTT. The J gene is TRBJ1-1, the V gene TRBV3-1; 7 nucleotides line up with TRBD1. Germline-derived CDR1 and CDR2 are LGHDT and YNNKEL (reference sequence). V lost 3 bases to trimming and J lost 0 bases; unmatched junction nucleotides: 4. This CDR3 contains 15 residues.

This clonotype was observed many times. V is TRBV29-1 and J is TRBJ2-7; perhaps TRBD2 as D (5 bases). V lost 6 bases to trimming and J lost 4 bases, with 10 bases between them. Looked up from germline, CDR1 is SQVTM and CDR2 is ANQGSEA. The CDR3 length is 11 residues. CDR3 region: CSVTSGYEQYF. Written as DNA, the CDR3 is TGCAGCGTGACATCGGGGTACGAGCAGTACTTC.

The rearrangement joins TRBV19 to TRBJ1-6; 10 bases map to TRBD1. Germline V lookup: CDR1 LNHDA, CDR2 SQIVND (reference sequence). J was trimmed by 7 bases and V by 5 bases; bases with no gene match: 5. The CDR3 spans 15 residues. The CDR3: CASSADRGRNSPLHF. The CDR3, as DNA: TGTGCCAGTAGTGCGGACAGGGGGAGGAATTCACCCCTCCACTTT.

V usage is TRBV29-1 and J usage is TRBJ1-5; 8 bases are shared with TRBD1. The CDR3 has 14 residues. Germline V gene data show CDR1 as SQVTM and CDR2 as ANQGSEA. V shed 7 bases, J shed 6 bases, and the junction held 11 bases outside the gene matches. The CDR3 region has the DNA TGCAGCGCCCGCCTCAGGGGGCGCGGTCAGCCCCAGCATTTT. It is translated as CSARLRGRGQPQHF.

A remark on this clonotype: A much bigger clone sits one base away, suggesting this may be a read error. V gene TRBV7-2 combines with J gene TRBJ2-7, with unresolved D. The CDR3 consists of 15 residues. V was clipped by 1 base and J by 9 bases, with 19 bases between them. Germline assignment: CDR1 SGHTA and CDR2 FQGNSA. The CDR3, as DNA: TGTGCCAGCAGCTTAGAGCTAGTGGAACCCCACGGGCAGTACTTC. Its protein is CASSLELVEPHGQYF.

This clonotype was found many times. The chain couples TRBV2 to TRBJ2-5; the D gene is possibly TRBD2 (6 bases). Germline CDR1 reads SNHLY; CDR2 reads FYNNEI. This CDR3 comprises 14 residues. Between the trimmed V and J ends, which lost 6 bases and 4 bases, there was a span of 15 bases. The CDR3 DNA reads as TGTGCCAGCAGCAGCACTAGCTGGGTAGAGACCCAGTACTTC. Its protein product is CASSSTSWVETQYF.

The J gene is TRBJ1-4, the V gene TRBV5-1, with D unresolved. The germline V and J ends were trimmed by 0 bases and 7 bases, with 7 bases remaining between them. The CDR3 loop spans 13 amino acids. Looked up from germline, CDR1 is SGHRS and CDR2 is YFSETQ. The CDR3 is CASSLVGSEKLFF. The CDR3 bases are TGCGCCAGCAGCTTGGTCGGCAGTGAAAAACTGTTTTTT.

This clonotype was observed many times. The V gene is TRBV7-2, the J gene TRBJ1-1; 7 bases agree with TRBD1. Per the germline V gene, CDR1 is SGHTA and CDR2 is FQGNSA. This CDR3 contains 14 residues. V was pared by 3 bases and J by 1 base, with 2 bases of the junction left unmatched. In DNA, the CDR3 is TGTGCCAGCAGCTTCCGGACAGGGAACACTGAAGCTTTCTTT. As protein: CASSFRTGNTEAFF.

This clonotype was detected many times. V is TRBV5-1 and J is TRBJ2-1; perhaps TRBD2 as D (6 bases). Between the trimmed V and J ends, which lost 1 base and 5 bases, there was a span of 7 bases. The CDR3 extends over 13 amino acids. The germline CDR1 and CDR2 sequences are SGHRS and YFSETQ. The CDR3 sequence is CASSLPSDNEQFF. In nucleotides, the CDR3 is TGCGCCAGCAGCTTGCCTAGCGACAATGAGCAGTTCTTC.

This clonotype was detected ten times or more. This rearrangement joins TRBV7-9 to TRBJ1-2; 11 bases fit TRBD1. V trimming: 2 bases; J trimming: 2 bases; junction bases outside the gene matches: 1. This CDR3 has 15 amino acids. Germline V CDR1 and CDR2: SEHNR, FQNEAQ (reference sequence). CDR3 coding DNA: TGTGCCAGCAGCTTACGGGACAGGGGGAACTATGGCTACACCTTC. Residues: CASSLRDRGNYGYTF.

This clonotype was found many times. The V and J genes are TRBV7-2 and TRBJ1-6; D is ambiguous. The CDR3 spans 14 residues. V was pared by 7 bases and J by 9 bases, with 16 bases between. From germline, CDR1 is SGHTA and CDR2 FQGNSA. The CDR3: CASTKDTRSSPLHF. The CDR3 nucleotides read TGTGCCAGCACCAAAGACACCAGGAGTTCACCCCTCCACTTT.

This clonotype was recorded many times. The chain joins TRBV9 to TRBJ1-6; tentatively, D is TRBD1 (6 bases). V lost 4 bases to trimming and J lost 10 bases, with 12 bases between them. CDR3 length equals 13 residues. Germline V gene sequence: CDR1 SGDLS, CDR2 YYNGEE. In DNA form, the CDR3 reads TGTGCCAGCAGCACAACAACAGGGTCACCCCTCCACTTT. The encoded protein is CASSTTTGSPLHF. The variable domain in full, completed from reference TRBV9 and TRBJ1-6, reads DSGVTQTPKHLITATGQRVTLRCSPRSGDLSVYWYQQSLDQGLQFLIQYYNGEERAKGNILERFSAQQFPDLHSELNLSSLELGDSALYFCASSTTTGSPLHFGNGTRLTVT.

The V and J genes are TRBV4-1 and TRBJ2-3; D might be TRBD1 (5 bases). Trimming removed 3 bases at V and 2 bases at J, with 15 bases between. In germline, CDR1 is MGHRA, CDR2 YSYEKL. The CDR3 sequence is 16 residues long. The CDR3 region is CASSQGWGSATDTQYF. The CDR3 DNA follows: TGCGCCAGCAGCCAGGGCTGGGGCAGTGCCACAGATACGCAGTATTTT.

This clonotype was seen at least ten times. V and J are TRBV5-1 and TRBJ1-2, with 9 bases identical to TRBD1. Germline V gene data show CDR1 as SGHRS and CDR2 as YFSETQ. The junction had 2 bases not matched to a gene; V was cut back by 0 bases and J by 2 bases. The CDR3 extends over 15 amino acids. The CDR3: CASSLGGQGNYGYTF. The CDR3 DNA is TGCGCCAGCAGCTTGGGAGGACAGGGGAACTATGGCTACACCTTC.

As to this clonotype: It may be a read error: a sequence one base away is much more abundant. The gene calls are TRBV4-1 and TRBJ1-2; tentative D call: TRBD1 (5 bases). The V end lost 2 bases, the J end lost 4 bases, and 14 bases lay between the germline ends. This CDR3 contains 15 residues. Germline V lookup: CDR1 MGHRA, CDR2 YSYEKL. CDR3 sequence (DNA): TGCGCCAGCAGCCAATTTTCAGTGGGGGTCTATGGCTACACCTTC. Encoded protein: CASSQFSVGVYGYTF.

This chain joins TRBV7-7 and TRBJ2-5; 8 bases are shared with TRBD1. The trim removed 1 base at V and 5 bases at J, leaving 6 bases unmatched. The CDR3 has 15 amino acids. Per the germline V gene, CDR1 is SSHAT and CDR2 is FNYEAQ (reference sequence). In nucleotides, the CDR3 is TGTGCCAGCAGCTTAGGTGCAGGGGGCGTCGAGACCCAGTACTTC. This encodes CASSLGAGGVETQYF.

There are many counts of this clonotype. V and J are TRBV15 and TRBJ2-6; D uncertain. CDR1 and CDR2 (germline): LNHNV, YYDKDF (reference sequence). This CDR3 is 16 amino acids long. The ends were cut back, 0 bases at V and 0 bases at J, with 6 bases in the middle. The DNA of the CDR3 is TGTGCCACCAGCAGAGATAGACTCTCTGGGGCCAACGTCCTGACTTTC. Protein: CATSRDRLSGANVLTF.

This clonotype was seen ten or more times. This rearrangement joins TRBV10-3 to TRBJ1-2; D perhaps matches TRBD1 (5 bases). Germline V gene sequence: CDR1 ENHRY, CDR2 SYGVKD. CDR3 length: 13 amino acids. The V end was cut by 7 bases, the J end by 2 bases, with 11 bases between. CDR3 in DNA: TGTGCCATCACTGACAGAGTAAACTATGGCTACACCTTC. Amino acid sequence: CAITDRVNYGYTF.

This clonotype was seen at least ten times. The chain uses TRBV24-1 and TRBJ2-3, with 12 bases identical to TRBD1. The ends lost 3 bases at V and 6 bases at J; junction bases unmatched: 6. The CDR3 contains 16 residues. CDR1 is KGHDR and CDR2 is SFDVKD in the germline V gene. As DNA, the CDR3 is TGTGCCACCAGTGATGCCGGGACAGGGGGCTTGGATACGCAGTATTTT. This sequence encodes CATSDAGTGGLDTQYF.

Regarding this clonotype: A far more abundant clone sits one base away, making this likely a read error. V and J are TRBV9 and TRBJ2-5; 8 bases fit TRBD2. The J call may be wrong; the DNA end is better matched by TRBJ2-7. Germline CDR1 is SGDLS and CDR2 is YYNGEE. The CDR3 length is 13 residues. The CDR3 nucleotides read TGTGCCAGCAGCGTATTGGCGGGAGGCGAGCAGTACTTC. Amino acids: CASSVLAGGEQYF.

This clonotype was detected many times. The V gene is TRBV19, the J gene TRBJ1-3; D ambiguous. The ends were cut back, 5 bases at V and 4 bases at J, with 9 bases in the middle. The germline V gene has CDR1 LNHDA and CDR2 SQIVND (reference sequence). This CDR3 is 13 amino acids long. This CDR3 is CASSPARGNTIYF. CDR3 sequence (DNA): TGTGCCAGTAGTCCCGCCCGCGGAAACACCATATATTTT.

This clonotype was seen repeatedly, ten times or more. The J gene is TRBJ2-3, the V gene TRBV2, with 9 bases matching TRBD2. The germline V gene encodes CDR1 SNHLY and CDR2 FYNNEI. Unmatched junction bases numbered 7, after V lost 6 bases and J lost 3 bases. This CDR3 is built from 15 residues. The CDR3 loop is CASRAGGANTDTQYF. The CDR3 DNA sequence: TGTGCCAGCAGGGCGGGAGGGGCGAATACAGATACGCAGTATTTT.